This TCR beta chain originates from a study of blood T cell repertoires in COVID-19. About the study: The study drew acute and convalescent COVID-19 samples from the United States, Italy and Spain. PBMCs, B-cell-depleted T cells, or T cells provided the cDNA or gDNA that made up the material.

This clone was detected only a few times. Per the original data handling: Counts of nucleated cells, estimated from reference gene primer amplification, were obtained. Measured with immunoSEQ multiplex PCR; TCRdb has only the in-frame clones, and not every one. The V and J calls and the clone size are those of that table, but D and trimming were determined from the DNA. There are about 120,000 clones in the sample; over 60% occur only once, and about 3.7% lies in the top ten. The TCR was taken from a woman older than 75 with acute or convalescent COVID-19. The specimen sequenced was peripheral blood.

CDR3 loop: CASSQAGGLAVEQYF. CDR3 sequence (DNA): TGTGCCAGCAGCCAAGCTGGGGGACTAGCGGTCGAGCAGTACTTC. The J gene is TRBJ2-7, the V gene TRBV3-1 (or the pseudogene TRBV3-2); 11 positions agree with TRBD2. Germline values: CDR1 LGHDT, CDR2 YNNKEL (reference sequence). The CDR3 is 15 residues long. Trimming cost V 1 base and J 6 bases; bases outside gene matches: 5.